Listed below are T cell receptor beta chains from one sample, sequenced in a study of blood T cell repertoires in COVID-19. Data came from immunoSEQ multiplex PCR; TCRdb stores just in-frame clones and leaves some out. Among about 340,000 clones listed, roughly 86% were seen once. Sequencing was done on a sample of peripheral blood. The origin of the receptors is a woman in her 70s with COVID-19, enrolled during active disease. Each CDR3 is given with its conserved first and last residue. D genes are given only for firm matches. The listing skips clone size in some rows; elsewhere it reads once, few, many or a size class.

d_gene,abundance,j_gene,v_gene,CDR3nt,CDR3aa
.,.,TRBJ1-1,TRBV10-3,TGTGCCATCAGTGAGTCGGAGGCCCTCTGGGCCACTGAAGCTTTCTTT,CAISESEALWATEAFF
.,.,TRBJ1-2,TRBV24-1,TGTGCCACCAGTGACGAAGCAGGAACCTATGGCTACACCTTC,CATSDEAGTYGYTF
.,.,TRBJ2-7,TRBV7-8,TGTGCCAGCAGCTTGGACGCGGGGCCGGCCAACGAGCAGTACTTC,CASSLDAGPANEQYF
.,.,TRBJ2-1,TRBV13,TGTGCCAGCAGCTTAGGGGGCAGGGCCAATGAGCAGTTCTTC,CASSLGGRANEQFF
.,.,TRBJ2-3,TRBV7-9,TGTGCCAGCAGTACCCGGGTGGCGGTGGATACGCAGTATTTT,CASSTRVAVDTQYF
.,.,TRBJ1-5,TRBV2,TGTGCCAGCAGTGAAGCGATCGATCAGGCAGGGATTAGCAATCAGCCCCAGCATTTT,CASSEAIDQAGISNQPQHF
.,.,TRBJ2-7,TRBV9,TGTGCCAGCAGCCCCGCGGGTCCTTCCTACGAGCAGTACTTC,CASSPAGPSYEQYF
.,.,TRBJ2-1,TRBV30,TGTGCCTGGAGTCCGGGGTGGGGGGGCCAGCATGAGCAGTTCTTC,CAWSPGWGGQHEQFF
TRBD1,.,TRBJ1-2,TRBV20-1,TGCAGTGCTAGTGAGGGACAGGGTTTC,CSASEGQGF
.,.,TRBJ1-4,TRBV2,TGTGCCAGCAGTGGATCGACAGCCGCTAATGAAAAACTGTTTTTT,CASSGSTAANEKLFF
.,.,TRBJ1-2,TRBV6-5,TGTGCCAGCAGTTACTCCGGTAACTATGGCTACACCTTC,CASSYSGNYGYTF
.,.,TRBJ1-2,TRBV5-1,TGCGCCAGCAGCTTGTCGGAGATTTTAACCTTC,CASSLSEILTF
TRBD2,.,TRBJ2-2,TRBV6-5,TGTGCCAGCAGTCGGGGGGGGATACCCACCGGGGAGCTGTTTTTT,CASSRGGIPTGELFF
.,once,TRBJ2-3,TRBV4-2,TGTGCCAGCAGCCCTCCTCAGGGACTGCCCACAGATACGCAGTATTTT,CASSPPQGLPTDTQYF
TRBD1,.,TRBJ1-1,TRBV10-3,TGTGCCATCAGTGTGCAGGGGGTGGAAACTGAAGCTTTCTTT,CAISVQGVETEAFF
TRBD2,.,TRBJ2-5,TRBV7-2,TGTGCCAGCAGCTTAGCGCGGGGGGGCCGTCTGATAGAGACCCAGTACTTC,CASSLARGGRLIETQYF
.,.,TRBJ1-2,TRBV5-4,TGTGCCAGCAGCTTAGTGGAGCCTAACTATGGCTACACCTTC,CASSLVEPNYGYTF
.,once,TRBJ2-3,TRBV28,TGTGCCAGCAGTTCGACGGGTGTGGGTGGCACAGATACGCAGTATTTT,CASSSTGVGGTDTQYF
TRBD2,once,TRBJ2-4,TRBV27,TGTGCCAGCAGGGCAGCGGGGGGCCTAAAAAACATTCAGTACTTC,CASRAAGGLKNIQYF
TRBD1,.,TRBJ1-2,TRBV12-3/TRBV12-4,TGTGCCAGCAACCCCGGGACAGAAGGGCGATGCACCTTC,CASNPGTEGRCTF
.,.,TRBJ1-3,TRBV11-2,TGTGCCAGCAGCTTGACCGGACAGCGCTCTGGAAACACCATATATTTT,CASSLTGQRSGNTIYF
.,.,TRBJ1-3,TRBV21-1,TGTGCCAGCAGCAAAGGCAAGGGGGCCAGAGACACCATATATTTT,CASSKGKGARDTIYF
TRBD1,.,TRBJ2-1,TRBV24-1,TGTGCCACCAGTGGACCGGGACAGGGTAGGAATGAGCAGTTCTTC,CATSGPGQGRNEQFF
.,few,TRBJ1-1,TRBV6-2/TRBV6-3,TGTGCCAGCAGCCGCGGGGGGTCGAACACTGAAGCTTTCTTT,CASSRGGSNTEAFF
TRBD2,.,TRBJ2-2,TRBV19,TGTGCCAGTAGTCCCGCTCACGGGGGGGGCGGGGAGCTGTTTTTT,CASSPAHGGGGELFF
.,once,TRBJ1-1,TRBV19,TGTGCCAGTAGTATAGGAACGGGTAGGGAAGCTTTCTTT,CASSIGTGREAFF
TRBD2,.,TRBJ2-7,TRBV12-3/TRBV12-4,TGTGCCAGCAGTACGGGGGGGAGGGAGCAGTACTTC,CASSTGGREQYF
TRBD1,.,TRBJ1-1,TRBV29-1,TGCAGCGTTGGGGACAGTTTCGCTGAAGCTTTCTTT,CSVGDSFAEAFF